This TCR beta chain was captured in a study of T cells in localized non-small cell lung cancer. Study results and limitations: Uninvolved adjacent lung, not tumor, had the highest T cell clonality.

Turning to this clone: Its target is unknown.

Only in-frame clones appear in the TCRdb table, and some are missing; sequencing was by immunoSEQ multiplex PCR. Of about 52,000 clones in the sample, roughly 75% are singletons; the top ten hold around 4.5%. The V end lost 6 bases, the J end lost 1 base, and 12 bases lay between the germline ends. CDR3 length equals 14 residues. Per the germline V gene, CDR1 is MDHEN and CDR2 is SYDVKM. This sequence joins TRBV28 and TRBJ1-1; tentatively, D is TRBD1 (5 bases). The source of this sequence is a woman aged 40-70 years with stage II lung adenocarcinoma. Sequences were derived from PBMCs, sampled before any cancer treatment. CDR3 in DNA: TGTGCCAGCAGGACGGGACCGGCGAACACTGAAGCTTTCTTT. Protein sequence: CASRTGPANTEAFF. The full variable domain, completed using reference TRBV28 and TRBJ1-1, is DVKVTQSSRYLVKRTGEKVFLECVQDMDHENMFWYRQDPGLGLRLIYFSYDVKMKEKGDIPEGYSVSREKKERFSLILESASTNQTSMYLCASRTGPANTEAFFGQGTRLTVV.